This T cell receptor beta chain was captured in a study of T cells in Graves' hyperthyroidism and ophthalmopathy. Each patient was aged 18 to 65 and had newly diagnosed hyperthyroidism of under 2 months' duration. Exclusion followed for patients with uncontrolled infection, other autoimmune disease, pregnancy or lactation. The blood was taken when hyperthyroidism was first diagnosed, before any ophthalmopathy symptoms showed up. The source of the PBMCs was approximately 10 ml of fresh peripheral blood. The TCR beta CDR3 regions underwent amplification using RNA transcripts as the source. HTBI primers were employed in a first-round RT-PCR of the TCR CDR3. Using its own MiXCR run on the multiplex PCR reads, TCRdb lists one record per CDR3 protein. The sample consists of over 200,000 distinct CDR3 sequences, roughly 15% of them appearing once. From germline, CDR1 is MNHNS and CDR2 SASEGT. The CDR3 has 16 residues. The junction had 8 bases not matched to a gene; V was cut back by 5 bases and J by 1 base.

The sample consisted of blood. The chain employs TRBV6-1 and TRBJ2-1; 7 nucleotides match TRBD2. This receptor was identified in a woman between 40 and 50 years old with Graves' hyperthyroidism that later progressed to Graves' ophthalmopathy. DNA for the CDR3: TGTGCCAGCAGTCCCCTGGGGGGGAGTTCCTACAATGAGCAGTTCTTC. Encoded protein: CASSPLGGSSYNEQFF.